This T cell receptor beta chain came from a study of patients and donors after allogeneic stem cell transplantation. The CDR3 length is 14 residues. CDR1 is KGHSH, CDR2 LQKENI, per germline. With V trimmed by 3 bases and J by 5 bases, 2 bases remained unmatched. TCRdb fed the RT-PCR reads into MiXCR, producing one record per CDR3 protein. The sample includes approximately 160,000 distinct CDR3 sequences, roughly 30% of them seen just once. The specimen sequenced was blood, either unsorted or a sorted T cell fraction (not recorded which). V usage is TRBV18 and J usage is TRBJ1-5; 9 bases line up with TRBD1. The TCR sequence derives from a human donor who was either an allogeneic HSCT recipient or a stem cell or donor lymphocyte infusion donor (not recorded which). It is not recorded whose cells these are; they may come from a transplant donor. CDR3 residues: CASSPRTGDQPQHF. The CDR3, as DNA: TGTGCCAGCTCACCGAGGACAGGGGATCAGCCCCAGCATTTT.